This is a list of T cell receptor beta chains from one sample in a study of early T cells in non-severe SARS-CoV-2 infection. Using its own MiXCR run on the 5' RACE reads, TCRdb lists one record per CDR3 protein. The sample shows 40,000 to 65,000 distinct CDR3 sequences, 6.5% to 9% of them seen only once. Sequenced: whole blood. These receptors all come from an adult who was a healthcare worker with PCR-confirmed SARS-CoV-2 infection or an uninfected control (not recorded which). CDR3s include the opening cysteine and the closing phenylalanine or tryptophan. A D gene is named only where the DNA matches it firmly. Clone size is not always given. Where it is, it says once, few, many or a class for expanded clones.

many	TRBV5-1	TRBJ2-5	TRBD2	TGCGCCAGCAGCTCCCGGACTAGCGCTGGCGAGACCCAGTACTTC	CASSSRTSAGETQYF
NA	TRBV6-5	TRBJ2-6	TRBD1	TGTGCCAGCAGTCACCGGGACAGGGGGCGCCCATTCATTTCTGGGGCCAACGTCCTGACTTTC	CASSHRDRGRPFISGANVLTF
many	TRBV6-1	TRBJ1-1	NA	TGTGCCAGCCATGAGGCGTTGGGGCGTACCCGTGCAGCTTTCTTT	CASHEALGRTRAAFF
NA	TRBV24-1	TRBJ2-1	NA	TGTGCCACCAGTTTCTCCCTGACGGATGAGCAGTTCTTC	CATSFSLTDEQFF
few	TRBV7-9	TRBJ2-5	TRBD1	TGTGCCAGCAGCGCCAGGACAGGGCGAAAGTACTTC	CASSARTGRKYF
many	TRBV4-3	TRBJ2-7	TRBD1	TGCGCCAGCAGCCAATCCGGACAGGGAGATCCCTACGAGCAGTACTTC	CASSQSGQGDPYEQYF
few	TRBV11-3	TRBJ2-5	TRBD2	TGTGCCAGCAGCTCTCTAGCGGGAAGGAAGACCCAGTACTTC	CASSSLAGRKTQYF
few	TRBV5-4	TRBJ2-5	TRBD2	TGTGCAGTCGCGGGGGGCAGAAGTGTAGAGACCCAGTACTTC	CAVAGGRSVETQYF
few	TRBV20-1	TRBJ2-7	TRBD2	TGCAGTGCTATGCTAGCGGACGCCTACGAGCAGTACTTC	CSAMLADAYEQYF
many	TRBV4-1	TRBJ2-7	TRBD2	TGCGCCAGCAGCCCACTAGCGGGAGCGGTCGAGCAGTACTTC	CASSPLAGAVEQYF
few	TRBV6-5	TRBJ1-2	TRBD1	TGTGCCAGCAGTTACCCAGGGGGTAATGGCTACACCTTC	CASSYPGGNGYTF
NA	TRBV29-1	TRBJ1-2	TRBD1	TGCAGCGTCGGGGACAGAAATTATGGCTACACCTTC	CSVGDRNYGYTF